A selection of T cell receptor beta chains follows, all from one sample in a study of blood T cell repertoires in COVID-19. Generated by immunoSEQ multiplex PCR, the TCRdb table keeps only in-frame clones and is missing some. The sample consists of some 530,000 clones, approximately 85% of them appearing once. The sequenced sample consisted of peripheral blood. The source of these receptors is a human donor in a cohort sampled during active COVID-19. Each CDR3 is given with its conserved first and last residue. A D gene is named only where the DNA matches it firmly. Only some rows state a clone size, as once, few, many or a class for expanded clones.

TGTGCCAGCAGTTTATACGGGACAGGGGGCGGTAACACTGAAGCTTTCTTT CASSLYGTGGGNTEAFF TRBD1 TRBJ1-1 TRBV28 17 NA
TGTGCCAGCAGCGCTCGACAGGGCCGGACTGAAGCTTTCTTT CASSARQGRTEAFF TRBD1 TRBJ1-1 TRBV7-6 14 NA
TGTGCCAGCAAAGGGTATCCGGGGGGGGTAACAGATACGCAGTATTTT CASKGYPGGVTDTQYF TRBD2 TRBJ2-3 TRBV28 16 NA
TGCAGCGTCGGGGTCGGCCGGGCGAACACTGAAGCTTTCTTT CSVGVGRANTEAFF NA TRBJ1-1 TRBV29-1 14 NA
TGTGCCAGCAGCTTAGGGACAGGGCCCTACAATGAGCAGTTCTTC CASSLGTGPYNEQFF TRBD1 TRBJ2-1 TRBV7-6 15 NA
TGTGCCAGCAGCCCCCCGGCGGGAATGGCTGGCTACACCTTC CASSPPAGMAGYTF NA TRBJ1-2 TRBV7-9 14 NA
TGTGCCAGCAGTGGGAATCTCCCGGGAGTCACAGATACGCAGTATTTT CASSGNLPGVTDTQYF NA TRBJ2-3 TRBV25-1 16 few
TGTGCCTGGAGTGTGAGGCAGGGGGAGATCTACAATGAGCAGTTCTTC CAWSVRQGEIYNEQFF TRBD1 TRBJ2-1 TRBV30 16 NA
TGTGCCAGCAGACCAGGGACTAGCGGGAGGGATGAGCAGTTCTTC CASRPGTSGRDEQFF TRBD2 TRBJ2-1 TRBV5-8 15 once
TGTGCCACCAGTGGTCGACTAGCGCCTTTCAACGAGCAGTTCTTC CATSGRLAPFNEQFF TRBD2 TRBJ2-1 TRBV24-1 15 NA
TGTGCCAGTATGGGGGACAGGGGCTACAATGAGCAGTTCTTC CASMGDRGYNEQFF TRBD1 TRBJ2-1 TRBV19 14 few
TGCGCCAGCAGCCCCCAAGGGGAACAGCCCCAGCATTTT CASSPQGEQPQHF NA TRBJ1-5 TRBV5-1 13 NA
TGTGCCTGGAGTGGAGGGACAGCCTACTCTGGAAACACCATATATTTT CAWSGGTAYSGNTIYF TRBD1 TRBJ1-3 TRBV30 16 NA
TGTGCCAGCAGCCGGGCGCGTAACACCCAACAGGGGTTT CASSRARNTQQGF TRBD1 TRBJ1-1 TRBV4-2 13 NA
TGTGCCAGCAGACTCGTGCGGACAGGGGGCTACACCTTC CASRLVRTGGYTF TRBD1 TRBJ1-2 TRBV2 13 NA
TGTGCCAGCAGCTCAACAGGAGACAATCAGCCCCAGCATTTT CASSSTGDNQPQHF NA TRBJ1-5 TRBV7-2 14 NA
TGTGCCAGCAGTTTACAGGGCCCTAACTATGGCTACACCTTC CASSLQGPNYGYTF NA TRBJ1-2 TRBV28 14 few
TGTGCCAGCAGCTTTAGGACAGTACAATTTAACTATGGCTACACCTTC CASSFRTVQFNYGYTF NA TRBJ1-2 TRBV5-6 16 NA
TGTGCCAGCAGTCCTAGGCAAGTCGATTCACCCCTCCACTTT CASSPRQVDSPLHF NA TRBJ1-6 TRBV6-5 14 NA
TGTGCCAGCAGCATCGAACAGGGGGCATATGGCTACACCTTC CASSIEQGAYGYTF TRBD1 TRBJ1-2 TRBV5-6 14 NA